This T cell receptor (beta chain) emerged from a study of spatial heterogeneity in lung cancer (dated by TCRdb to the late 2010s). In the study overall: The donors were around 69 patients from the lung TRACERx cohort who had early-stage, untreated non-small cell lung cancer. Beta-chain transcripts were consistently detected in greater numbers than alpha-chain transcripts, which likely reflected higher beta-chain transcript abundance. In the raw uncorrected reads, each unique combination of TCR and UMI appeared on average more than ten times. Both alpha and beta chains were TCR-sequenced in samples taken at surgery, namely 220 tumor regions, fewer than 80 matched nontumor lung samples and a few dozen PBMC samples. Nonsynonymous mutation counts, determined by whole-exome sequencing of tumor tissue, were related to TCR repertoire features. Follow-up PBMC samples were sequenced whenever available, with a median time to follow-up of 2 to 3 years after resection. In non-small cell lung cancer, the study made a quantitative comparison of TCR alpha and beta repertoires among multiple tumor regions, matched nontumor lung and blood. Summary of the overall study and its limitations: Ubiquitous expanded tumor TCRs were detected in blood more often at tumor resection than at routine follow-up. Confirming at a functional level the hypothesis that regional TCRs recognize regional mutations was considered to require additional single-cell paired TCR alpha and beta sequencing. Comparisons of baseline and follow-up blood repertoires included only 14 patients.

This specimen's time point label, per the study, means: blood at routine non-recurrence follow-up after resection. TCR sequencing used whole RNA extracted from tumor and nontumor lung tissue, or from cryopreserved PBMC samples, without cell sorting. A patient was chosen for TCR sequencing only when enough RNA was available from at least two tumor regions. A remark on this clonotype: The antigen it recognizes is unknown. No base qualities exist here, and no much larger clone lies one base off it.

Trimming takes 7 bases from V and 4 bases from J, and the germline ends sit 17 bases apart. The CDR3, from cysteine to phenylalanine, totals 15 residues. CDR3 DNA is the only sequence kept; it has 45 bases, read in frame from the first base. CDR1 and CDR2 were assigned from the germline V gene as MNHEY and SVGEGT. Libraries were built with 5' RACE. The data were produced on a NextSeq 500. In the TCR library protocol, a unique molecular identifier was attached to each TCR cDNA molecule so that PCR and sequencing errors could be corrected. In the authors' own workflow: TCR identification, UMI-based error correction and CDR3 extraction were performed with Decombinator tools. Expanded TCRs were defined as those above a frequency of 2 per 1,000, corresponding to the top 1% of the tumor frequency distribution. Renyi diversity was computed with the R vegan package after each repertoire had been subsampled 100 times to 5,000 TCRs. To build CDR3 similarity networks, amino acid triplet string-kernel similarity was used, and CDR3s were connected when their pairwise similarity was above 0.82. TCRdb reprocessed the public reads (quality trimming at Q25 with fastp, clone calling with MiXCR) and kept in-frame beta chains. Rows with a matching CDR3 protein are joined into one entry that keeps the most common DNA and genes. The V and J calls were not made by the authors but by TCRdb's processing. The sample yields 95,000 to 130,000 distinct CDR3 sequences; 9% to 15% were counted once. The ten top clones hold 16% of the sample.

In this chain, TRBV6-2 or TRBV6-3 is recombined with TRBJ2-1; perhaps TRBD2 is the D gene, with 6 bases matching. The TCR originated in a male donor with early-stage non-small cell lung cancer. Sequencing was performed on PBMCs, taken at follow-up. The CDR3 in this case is CASTPSAGIYNEQFF. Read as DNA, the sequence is TGTGCCAGCACCCCCAGCGCGGGGATATACAATGAGCAGTTCTTC.